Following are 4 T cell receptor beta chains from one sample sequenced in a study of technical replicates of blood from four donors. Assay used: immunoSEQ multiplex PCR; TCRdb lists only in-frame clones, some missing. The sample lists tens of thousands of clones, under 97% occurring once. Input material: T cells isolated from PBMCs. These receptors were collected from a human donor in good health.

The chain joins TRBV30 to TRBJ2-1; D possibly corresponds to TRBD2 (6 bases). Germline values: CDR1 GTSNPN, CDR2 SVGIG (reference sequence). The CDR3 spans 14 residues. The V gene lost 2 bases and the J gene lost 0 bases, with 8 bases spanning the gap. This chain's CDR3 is CAWSRGSSYNEQFF. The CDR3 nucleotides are TGTGCCTGGAGTCGGGGGAGCTCCTACAATGAGCAGTTCTTC.

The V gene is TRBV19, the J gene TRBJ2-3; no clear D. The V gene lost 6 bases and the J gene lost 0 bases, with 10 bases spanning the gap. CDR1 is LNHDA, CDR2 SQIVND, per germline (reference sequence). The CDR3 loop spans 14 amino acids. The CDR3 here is CASSSQVSTDTQYF. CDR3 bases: TGTGCCAGTAGCTCTCAGGTGAGCACAGATACGCAGTATTTT. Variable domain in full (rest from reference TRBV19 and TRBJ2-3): DGGITQSPKYLFRKEGQNVTLSCEQNLNHDAMYWYRQDPGQGLRLIYYSQIVNDFQKGDIAEGYSVSREKKESFPLTVTSAQKNPTAFYLCASSSQVSTDTQYFGPGTRLTVL.

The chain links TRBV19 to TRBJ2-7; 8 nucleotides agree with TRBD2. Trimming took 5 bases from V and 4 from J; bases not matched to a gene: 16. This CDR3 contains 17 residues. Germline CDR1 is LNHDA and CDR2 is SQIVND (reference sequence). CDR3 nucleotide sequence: TGTGCCAGTAGTCCTAAACTAGGGACTAGAACTTGGTACGAGCAGTACTTC. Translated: CASSPKLGTRTWYEQYF.

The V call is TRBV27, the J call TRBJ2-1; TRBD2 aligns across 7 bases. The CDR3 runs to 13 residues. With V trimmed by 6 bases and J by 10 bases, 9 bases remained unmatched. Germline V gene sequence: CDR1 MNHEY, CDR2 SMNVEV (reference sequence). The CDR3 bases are TGTGCCAGCAGGAGGGCGGGAGTTGACGAGCAGTTCTTC. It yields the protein CASRRAGVDEQFF.